One sample yielded the 14 T cell receptor beta chains listed below, sequenced in a study of identical twins. TCRdb passed the 5' RACE reads through MiXCR, listing each CDR3 protein once. The sample holds some 460,000 distinct CDR3 sequences, 12% to 15% seen once. These records were also assigned to another study, of yellow fever vaccine responses in identical twins.

The sequenced sample was CD4+ T cells sorted from blood. The receptors stem from a young woman in good health.

The V and J genes are TRBV2 and TRBJ2-2, with TRBD1 matching over 12 bases. There are 13 residues in the CDR3. Germline CDR1 is SNHLY and CDR2 is FYNNEI. With 10 bases clipped from V and 8 bases from J, the junction kept 5 bases outside the gene matches. The CDR3 region is CATSGQGAGELFF. In DNA form, the CDR3 reads TGTGCCACCTCGGGACAGGGGGCTGGGGAGCTGTTTTTT.

This chain connects TRBV9 to TRBJ2-7, with no clear D. This CDR3 has 15 amino acids. Germline lookup yields CDR1 SGDLS and CDR2 YYNGEE. The V gene lost 4 bases and the J gene lost 0 bases, with 14 bases spanning the gap. CDR3 residues: CASSPYLADSYEQYF. In DNA form, the CDR3 reads TGTGCCAGCAGCCCTTACCTGGCGGACTCCTACGAGCAGTACTTC.

This clonotype was seen ten or more times. This chain connects TRBV25-1 to TRBJ2-7, with 10 bases matching TRBD1. The CDR3 has 14 amino acids. Trimming removed 6 bases from V and 7 bases from J; junction bases left unmatched: 9. Germline V gene data show CDR1 as MGHDK and CDR2 as SYGVNS. DNA for the CDR3: TGTGCCAGCAGCAAGGTGACAGGGGGCCAGGAGCAGTACTTC. Protein sequence: CASSKVTGGQEQYF.

This clonotype was picked up a small number of times. The genes are TRBV12-3 or TRBV12-4 and TRBJ1-4; 7 bases are a match to TRBD1. CDR3 length equals 13 residues. Germline trimming cut 6 bases from V and 8 bases from J; bases unmatched to any gene: 6. The CDR3 sequence: CASRQGTFEKLFF. CDR3 in DNA: TGTGCCAGCAGACAGGGGACATTCGAAAAACTGTTTTTT.

This clonotype turned up a few times. The chain recombines TRBV5-5 with TRBJ2-3, with D unclear. CDR3 length: 14 residues. Germline CDR1 is SGHKS and CDR2 is YYEKEE (reference sequence). V dropped 2 bases and J dropped 2 bases, with 9 bases sitting between them. In DNA, the CDR3 is TGTGCCAGCAGCTTTGGGTCGAACACAGATACGCAGTATTTT. Translation gives CASSFGSNTDTQYF.

The rearrangement uses TRBV7-2 and TRBJ2-3; perhaps TRBD2 as D (6 bases). V was pared by 6 bases and J by 4 bases, with 11 bases between. This CDR3 contains 13 residues. The germline CDR1 and CDR2 sequences are SGHTA and FQGNSA. Written as DNA, the CDR3 is TGTGCCAGCAGGGCGGGGTTCCCAGATACGCAGTATTTT. Protein product: CASRAGFPDTQYF. The entire variable domain, with the rest obtained from reference TRBV7-2 and TRBJ2-3, is as follows: GAGVSQSPSNKVTEKGKDVELRCDPISGHTALYWYRQSLGQGLEFLIYFQGNSAPDKSGLPSDRFSAERTGGSVSTLTIQRTQQEDSAVYLCASRAGFPDTQYFGPGTRLTVL.

This clonotype was recorded many times. V gene TRBV29-1 combines with J gene TRBJ2-5, with 9 bases fitting TRBD1. With 6 bases clipped from V and 2 bases from J, the junction kept 1 base outside the gene matches. CDR3 length: 12 residues. Per the germline V gene, CDR1 is SQVTM and CDR2 is ANQGSEA. CDR3 DNA: TGCAGCGTGACAGGGGGGCAAGAGACCCAGTACTTC. Its protein is CSVTGGQETQYF.

J is TRBJ2-5 and V is TRBV14, with TRBD1 identical over 7 bases. Germline V CDR1 and CDR2: SGHDN, FVKESK. Unmatched junction bases numbered 10, after V lost 2 bases and J lost 1 base. The CDR3 has 17 residues. CDR3 region: CASSQLKANRGQETQYF. The CDR3 nucleotides are TGTGCCAGCAGCCAACTAAAGGCGAACAGGGGCCAAGAGACCCAGTACTTC.

This clonotype appeared a few times. The J gene is TRBJ2-2, the V gene TRBV7-8, with D perhaps TRBD1 (6 bases). The CDR3 extends over 16 amino acids. V lost 1 base and J 6 bases, leaving 15 bases between the germline ends. Germline values: CDR1 SGHVS, CDR2 FQNEAQ. The CDR3 spells CASSLGRGKGSGELFF. In DNA form, the CDR3 reads TGTGCCAGCAGCTTAGGCAGGGGAAAAGGTTCCGGGGAGCTGTTTTTT.

The table lists this clonotype with a few counts. The gene calls are TRBV15 and TRBJ2-7; D may match TRBD1 or TRBD2 (6 bases each). The CDR3 loop spans 16 amino acids. Trimming stripped 5 bases from V and 0 bases from J, with 17 bases between. The V gene's germline CDR1 is LNHNV and CDR2 YYDKDF (reference sequence). CDR3 in amino acids: CATSSKGGSSSYEQYF. The DNA for the CDR3 is TGTGCCACCAGCTCTAAGGGGGGCTCGAGCTCCTACGAGCAGTACTTC. The variable domain in full, completed from reference TRBV15 and TRBJ2-7, reads DAMVIQNPRYQVTQFGKPVTLSCSQTLNHNVMYWYQQKSSQAPKLLFHYYDKDFNNEADTPDNFQSRRPNTSFCFLDIRSPGLGDTAMYLCATSSKGGSSSYEQYFGPGTRLTVT.

The gene calls are TRBV24-1 and TRBJ2-5, with 7 positions matching TRBD1. The CDR3 extends over 16 amino acids. Germline lookup yields CDR1 KGHDR and CDR2 SFDVKD. The J segment lost 2 bases and the V segment lost 4 bases, leaving 9 bases of the junction unmatched. The CDR3 protein is CATSDSGGEAQETQYF. The CDR3 DNA reads TGTGCCACCAGTGACTCAGGGGGAGAAGCGCAAGAGACCCAGTACTTC.

J is TRBJ1-1 and V is TRBV12-3 or TRBV12-4, with TRBD1 as a possible D gene (5 bases). Trimming shortened V by 8 bases and J by 11 bases, and 12 bases separated the two germline ends. CDR3 length equals 10 residues. CDR3: CASALRGAFF. As DNA, the CDR3 is TGTGCCAGCGCTTTGAGGGGCGCTTTCTTT.

Ten or more counts support this clonotype. This sequence joins TRBV2 and TRBJ2-1; no reliable D call. The CDR3 consists of 11 residues. CDR1 is SNHLY and CDR2 is FYNNEI in the germline V gene. The ends were cut back, 6 bases at V and 4 bases at J, with 4 bases in the middle. CDR3 sequence reads: CASSGYNEQFF. The DNA of the CDR3 is TGTGCCAGCAGCGGTTACAATGAGCAGTTCTTC.

V gene TRBV7-2 combines with J gene TRBJ2-7; 7 nucleotides line up with TRBD2. Germline V gene data show CDR1 as SGHTA and CDR2 as FQGNSA. This CDR3 is 16 amino acids long. After removal of 4 bases from V and 2 bases from J, the junction contained 11 bases not matched to a gene. CDR3 in amino acids: CASSSVAGARTYEQYF. The CDR3 coding sequence is TGTGCCAGCAGCTCCGTGGCGGGAGCGAGGACCTACGAGCAGTACTTC.